This TCR beta chain was sequenced for a study of CD8 T cells in ankylosing spondylitis. General study results and limits: From matched ankylosing spondylitis synovial fluid, disease-linked clones were reportedly recovered at significantly enriched levels.

TCRdb called the 5' RACE reads again in MiXCR, with one record for every CDR3 protein. The sample includes more than 150,000 distinct CDR3 sequences, approximately 10% of them seen just once. This clonotype was picked up many times. Antigen unknown. This receptor was obtained from a male donor with ankylosing spondylitis or in good health (not recorded which). The sequencing input was blood, either unsorted or a sorted T cell fraction (not recorded which).

CDR3 amino acids: CASSFNRNTGELFF. For the CDR3, the DNA is TGTGCCAGCAGTTTTAACAGAAACACCGGGGAGCTGTTTTTT. The chain uses TRBV27 and TRBJ2-2; D gene unclear. V lost 3 bases to trimming and J lost 2 bases, with 7 bases between them. CDR3 length: 14 amino acids. Germline CDR1 reads MNHEY; CDR2 reads SMNVEV (reference sequence).